This passage covers 9 T cell receptor beta chains from one sample sequenced in a study of T-cell reconstitution after alpha-beta-depleted transplantation in children. The TCRbeta library was prepared with unique molecular identifiers. TCRdb reprocessed the PCR reads via MiXCR and lists one record per CDR3 protein. The repertoire holds hundreds of thousands of distinct CDR3 sequences, with approximately 8.4% as singletons. Sequencing used PBMCs, mostly from graft donor cells, obtained 360 days after TCRalphabeta/CD19-depleted stem cell transplant. Every receptor here comes from a male patient aged 2 to 10 who had a stem cell transplant for acute myeloid leukemia, so the T cells may come from the graft donor.

The gene calls are TRBV6-2 or TRBV6-3 and TRBJ2-3, with D perhaps matching TRBD2 (7 bases). Germline-derived CDR1 and CDR2 are MNHEY and SVGEGT. The CDR3 has 16 amino acids. V was cut by 5 bases and J by 5 bases, with 20 bases left in between. CDR3 DNA: TGTGCCAGCAGTCGCCCCGAGGGGGGGGGCGGAGATACGCAGTATTTT. It codes for CASSRPEGGGGDTQYF.

This chain links TRBV5-1 with TRBJ2-5; 7 bases are shared with TRBD1. The CDR3 runs to 17 residues. CDR1 and CDR2 (germline): SGHRS, YFSETQ. V shed 0 bases, J shed 4 bases, and the junction held 12 bases outside the gene matches. The CDR3 reads CASSLGEPGQWRETQYF. The DNA of the CDR3 is TGCGCCAGCAGCTTGGGGGAACCGGGACAGTGGAGAGAGACCCAGTACTTC.

This chain uses TRBV6-5 with TRBJ2-5, with no clear D. Per germline, CDR1 MNHEY and CDR2 SVGAGI. The CDR3 is 11 amino acids. V lost 2 bases and J 7 bases, leaving 5 bases between the germline ends. CDR3 amino acids: CASSYRGTQYF. Here the CDR3 DNA reads TGTGCCAGCAGTTACAGAGGGACCCAGTACTTC.

This chain connects TRBV7-6 to TRBJ2-7; 7 bases match TRBD2. Trimming at V came to 5 bases and at J to 4 bases, leaving 14 bases not matched to a gene. Germline V gives CDR1 SGHVS, CDR2 FNYEAQ. The CDR3 is 16 amino acids. CDR3 bases: TGTGCCAGCAGCCCAACAATAGCGGGCCGCATTTACGAGCAGTACTTC. This codes for CASSPTIAGRIYEQYF.

Only a few counts were recorded for this clonotype. This sequence joins TRBV14 and TRBJ2-7; unclear D gene. There are 13 residues in the CDR3. With 1 base removed from V and 2 bases from J, the gap between germline ends came to 6 bases. Germline V lookup: CDR1 SGHDN, CDR2 FVKESK. CDR3 coding DNA: TGTGCCAGCAGCCAAGGTCTCCCCTACGAGCAGTACTTC. Translated: CASSQGLPYEQYF.

This clonotype turned up a few times. The V call is TRBV6-5, the J call TRBJ2-7; D is uncertain. The CDR3 is made up of 13 amino acids. The V end lost 6 bases, the J end lost 5 bases, and 14 bases lay between the germline ends. From germline, CDR1 is MNHEY and CDR2 SVGAGI. CDR3 bases: TGTGCCAGCAGGCGCACGCAGGTCGACGAGCAGTACGTC. Translating gives CASRRTQVDEQYV.

A few counts support this clonotype. This chain links TRBV20-1 with TRBJ2-7; TRBD2 matches 8 bases. Per the germline V gene, CDR1 is DFQATT and CDR2 is SNEGSKA (reference sequence). V dropped 6 bases and J dropped 0; count of bases not matched to a gene: 10. The CDR3 sequence is 15 residues long. The CDR3: CSAVHGTSGSYEQYF. CDR3 coding DNA: TGCAGTGCCGTACACGGGACTAGTGGCTCCTACGAGCAGTACTTC.

This clonotype was seen a few times. V gene TRBV6-1 combines with J gene TRBJ2-4; TRBD1 matches at 7 bases. The CDR3 consists of 16 residues. The V gene's germline CDR1 is MNHNS and CDR2 SASEGT. After removal of 5 bases from V and 0 bases from J, the junction contained 7 bases not matched to a gene. The CDR3 here is CASSPRTGLAKNIQYF. The DNA of the CDR3 is TGTGCCAGCAGTCCCAGGACAGGCCTAGCCAAAAACATTCAGTACTTC.

V is TRBV18 and J is TRBJ2-5; 10 bases agree with TRBD1. Germline V gene lookup returns CDR1 KGHSH and CDR2 LQKENI. V shed 6 bases, J shed 5 bases, and the junction held 0 bases outside the gene matches. This CDR3 has 12 amino acids. As DNA, the CDR3 is TGTGCCAGCTCGGGACAGGGGGAGACCCAGTACTTC. This codes for CASSGQGETQYF.